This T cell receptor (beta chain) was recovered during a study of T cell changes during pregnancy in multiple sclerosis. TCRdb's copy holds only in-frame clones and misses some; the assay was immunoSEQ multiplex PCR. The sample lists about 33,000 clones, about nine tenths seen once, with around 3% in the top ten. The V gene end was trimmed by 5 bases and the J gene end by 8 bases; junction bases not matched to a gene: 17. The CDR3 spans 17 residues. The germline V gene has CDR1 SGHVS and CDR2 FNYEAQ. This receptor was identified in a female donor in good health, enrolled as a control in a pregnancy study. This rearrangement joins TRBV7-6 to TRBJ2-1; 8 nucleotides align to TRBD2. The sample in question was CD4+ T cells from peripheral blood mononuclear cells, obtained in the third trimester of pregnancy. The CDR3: CASSPWRGANVADEQFF. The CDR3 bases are TGTGCCAGCAGCCCATGGCGGGGGGCAAATGTGGCCGATGAGCAGTTCTTC.